The 16 T cell receptor beta chains reported below all come from one sample, sequenced in a study of blood T cell repertoires in COVID-19. Measured with immunoSEQ multiplex PCR; TCRdb has only the in-frame clones, and not every one. This sample has roughly 120,000 clones; 65% to 90% occur once, and the top ten carry roughly 7.9%. Sample: peripheral blood. Receptors originate from a woman older than 75 with active or convalescent COVID-19.

This clone was observed a single time. The CDR3: CASSLSTTGRGGYTF. In nucleotides, the CDR3 is TGTGCCAGCAGTTTATCAACTACAGGGAGGGGGGGCTACACCTTC. The chain combines TRBV27 with TRBJ1-2, with a possible D match to TRBD1 (6 bases). CDR1 MNHEY and CDR2 SMNVEV come from the germline V gene (reference sequence). The ends were cut back, 0 bases at V and 8 bases at J, with 16 bases in the middle. CDR3 length: 15 residues.

V is TRBV5-1 and J is TRBJ1-1; no clear D. The CDR3 is 15 residues long. V was shortened by 4 bases and J by 4 bases, with 17 bases between the two germline ends. Germline V gene sequence: CDR1 SGHRS, CDR2 YFSETQ. CDR3 in DNA: TGCGCCAGCAGCCGTAAGTATGAAAGTAGCACTGAAGCTTTCTTT. Amino acid sequence: CASSRKYESSTEAFF.

The chain combines TRBV21-1 with TRBJ2-7; TRBD1, the D gene given by the table, was not confirmed from the DNA. TRBV21-1 is termed a pseudogene. The CDR3 is 14 amino acids. This CDR3 reads CASSARDRGNEQYF. The CDR3 region has the DNA TGTGCCAGCAGCGCACGGGACAGGGGAAACGAGCAGTACTTC.

V and J are TRBV6-6 and TRBJ1-2; 7 positions match TRBD1. The CDR3 contains 16 residues. Germline CDR1 is MNHNY and CDR2 is SVGAGI (reference sequence). J was trimmed by 4 bases and V by 5 bases; bases with no gene match: 13. The CDR3 reads CASSPTPYDRAYGYTF. The CDR3 DNA reads as TGTGCCAGCAGTCCTACCCCATACGACAGGGCCTATGGCTACACCTTC.

The gene calls are TRBV19 and TRBJ1-2; 7 bases fit TRBD1. The CDR3 sequence is 12 residues long. CDR1 is LNHDA and CDR2 is SQIVND in the germline V gene (reference sequence). The V segment lost 8 bases and the J segment 2 bases; nucleotides outside the gene matches: 2. The CDR3 region is CASEDRNYGYTF. The CDR3 region has the DNA TGTGCCAGTGAGGACAGGAACTATGGCTACACCTTC.

CDR3 residues: CASNIQGASETQYF. In nucleotides, the CDR3 is TGTGCCAGCAACATACAGGGGGCTTCAGAGACCCAGTACTTC. The chain combines TRBV11-1 with TRBJ2-5; TRBD1 matches 9 bases. After removal of 7 bases from V and 4 bases from J, the junction contained 7 bases not matched to a gene. Germline V gene data show CDR1 as SGHAT and CDR2 as FQDESV (reference sequence). The CDR3 spans 14 residues.

The chain uses TRBV3-1 (or the pseudogene TRBV3-2) and TRBJ1-4; D possibly corresponds to TRBD1 (6 bases). CDR3 length: 13 residues. The germline CDR1 and CDR2 sequences are LGHDT and YNNKEL (reference sequence). The V and J ends lost 7 bases and 10 bases respectively, with 16 bases between them. CDR3 residues: CASTLSTGGKLFF. DNA for the CDR3: TGTGCCAGCACCCTATCGACAGGAGGAAAACTGTTTTTT.

V and J are TRBV7-8 and TRBJ2-2; TRBD1 might be the D (5 bases). Germline loops: CDR1 SGHVS, CDR2 FQNEAQ. The CDR3 is made up of 15 amino acids. The V end was cut by 1 base, the J end by 1 base, with 7 bases between. This chain's CDR3 is CASSLGRVNTGELFF. The CDR3 DNA reads as TGTGCCAGCAGCTTAGGCAGGGTGAACACCGGGGAGCTGTTTTTT.

The J gene is TRBJ2-1, the V gene TRBV6-2 or TRBV6-3, with D maybe TRBD1 (6 bases). CDR3 length equals 14 residues. Germline V gene sequence: CDR1 MNHEY, CDR2 SVGEGT. V shed 5 bases and J shed 3 bases, with 11 bases lying between them. This CDR3 reads CASSPGQYYNEQFF. The CDR3 nucleotides read TGTGCCAGCAGTCCCGGACAGTACTACAATGAGCAGTTCTTC.

The chain has TRBV27 and TRBJ2-1; 7 bases line up with TRBD2. Per germline, CDR1 MNHEY and CDR2 SMNVEV (reference sequence). The trim removed 6 bases at V and 8 bases at J, leaving 22 bases unmatched. The CDR3 has 18 amino acids. CDR3 sequence reads: CASSITSGSGPLRYEQFF. In nucleotides, the CDR3 is TGTGCCAGCAGCATAACGTCCGGTAGCGGGCCCCTTCGGTATGAGCAGTTCTTC.

The chain couples TRBV7-9 to TRBJ2-1, with a weak D call TRBD2 (5 bases). The CDR3 is 18 amino acids. Germline-derived CDR1 and CDR2 are SEHNR and FQNEAQ (reference sequence). V was clipped by 1 base and J by 5 bases, with 21 bases between them. The CDR3 bases are TGTGCCAGCAGCTTAGTGCGGACTTGGGATAGAGAGAACAATGAGCAGTTCTTC. It codes for CASSLVRTWDRENNEQFF.

This chain uses TRBV5-1 with TRBJ2-1; D perhaps matches TRBD1 (5 bases). V lost 4 bases and J lost 2, with 10 bases in between. Germline-derived CDR1 and CDR2 are SGHRS and YFSETQ. This CDR3 is built from 14 residues. CDR3 sequence reads: CASSIDRAYNEQFF. The CDR3 DNA sequence: TGCGCCAGCAGCATCGACAGAGCCTACAATGAGCAGTTCTTC.

Only a few counts were recorded for this clone. This chain joins TRBV6-5 and TRBJ2-7, with D possibly TRBD2 on 7 matching bases. Trimming cost V 6 bases and J 2 bases, with 11 bases left between them. The CDR3 runs to 13 residues. The germline gives CDR1 MNHEY, CDR2 SVGAGI. CDR3 coding DNA: TGTGCCAGCAGGGGCGGGGGCACCTACGAGCAGTACTTC. Residues: CASRGGGTYEQYF.

This clone was seen ten or more times. An end of the junction does not agree with germline; a read error may underlie this. The V gene is TRBV6-5, the J gene TRBJ1-5; perhaps TRBD1 as D (6 bases). CDR3 length: 15 amino acids. The germline V gene has CDR1 MNHEY and CDR2 SVGAGI. CDR3 coding DNA: TGTGCCAGCAGTTACTCCGGACAGAGCAGTCAGCCCCAGCATTTT. As protein: CASSYSGQSSQPQHF.

The chain employs TRBV19 and TRBJ2-5; 8 nucleotides agree with TRBD1. V shed 3 bases and J 6 bases; nucleotides not matched to a gene: 18. Germline lookup yields CDR1 LNHDA and CDR2 SQIVND (reference sequence). The CDR3 has 18 amino acids. CDR3 in amino acids: CASSMGFFQGTGRKTQYF. CDR3 bases: TGTGCCAGTAGTATGGGGTTTTTTCAAGGGACAGGACGAAAGACCCAGTACTTC. The variable domain in full, with the rest retrieved from reference TRBV19 and TRBJ2-5, is DGGITQSPKYLFRKEGQNVTLSCEQNLNHDAMYWYRQDPGQGLRLIYYSQIVNDFQKGDIAEGYSVSREKKESFPLTVTSAQKNPTAFYLCASSMGFFQGTGRKTQYFGPGTRLLVL.

The chain is built from TRBV7-2 and TRBJ2-7; possible D gene TRBD2, 6 bases. Germline V CDR1 and CDR2: SGHTA, FQGNSA. V was clipped by 8 bases and J by 4 bases, with 21 bases between them. The CDR3 length is 15 residues. The CDR3 reads CASARGPEGGYEQYF. The CDR3 DNA reads as TGTGCCAGCGCACGGGGTCCCGAAGGAGGGTACGAGCAGTACTTC.